The rows below give T cell receptor beta chains drawn from one sample of a study of breast tumors, draining lymph nodes, adjacent tissues. TCRdb fed the multiplex PCR reads into MiXCR, producing one record per CDR3 protein. The sample has just under 65,000 distinct CDR3 sequences; 57% are singletons. The sequenced material came from breast tumor tissue. The receptors were sampled from a female donor with breast cancer. Some clones in this sample may be carry-over from other donors' samples. CDR3s include the opening cysteine and the closing phenylalanine or tryptophan. The D gene is left open where the match is weak. Clone size, where shown, is once, few, many, or a class for clones that have expanded.

j_gene: TRBJ2-2
v_gene: TRBV5-1
d_gene: TRBD1
abundance: once
CDR3nt: TGCGCCAGCAGCCGGGACAGGGCGGTCACCGGGGAGCTGTTTTTT
CDR3aa: CASSRDRAVTGELFF

j_gene: TRBJ2-5
v_gene: TRBV20-1
d_gene: TRBD2
abundance: -
CDR3nt: TGCTGTGCTTCGCAAAGCGGGGGGGCCGGAGAGACCCAGTACTTC
CDR3aa: CCASQSGGAGETQYF

j_gene: TRBJ2-7
v_gene: TRBV29-1
d_gene: TRBD1
abundance: few
CDR3nt: TGCAGCGTTGAAGACAGGGGGCGATCTAGGGAGCAGTACTTC
CDR3aa: CSVEDRGRSREQYF

j_gene: TRBJ1-6
v_gene: TRBV6-1
d_gene: -
abundance: -
CDR3nt: TGTGCCAGCAGTCATAGGGGCCCCTATAATTCACCCCTCCACTTT
CDR3aa: CASSHRGPYNSPLHF

j_gene: TRBJ2-7
v_gene: TRBV10-2
d_gene: -
abundance: -
CDR3nt: TGCGCCAGCAGTTACTCGGCCGGCTTGGGGTTCTACGAGCAGTACTTC
CDR3aa: CASSYSAGLGFYEQYF

j_gene: TRBJ2-3
v_gene: TRBV20-1
d_gene: -
abundance: -
CDR3nt: TGCAGTGCTCACGCCGCCCAAGATACGCAGTATTTT
CDR3aa: CSAHAAQDTQYF

j_gene: TRBJ2-5
v_gene: TRBV11-2
d_gene: -
abundance: large
CDR3nt: TGTGCCAGCAGCTTGGGGAAAGAGACCCAGTACTTC
CDR3aa: CASSLGKETQYF

j_gene: TRBJ2-7
v_gene: TRBV5-1
d_gene: -
abundance: -
CDR3nt: TGCGCCAGCAGCTTTACTCCGGGACAACCCGAGCAGTACTTC
CDR3aa: CASSFTPGQPEQYF

j_gene: TRBJ1-6
v_gene: TRBV6-5
d_gene: -
abundance: -
CDR3nt: TGTGCCAGCAGTCAAACAGTGAGGAGTTCACCCCTCCACTTT
CDR3aa: CASSQTVRSSPLHF

j_gene: TRBJ2-2
v_gene: TRBV2
d_gene: TRBD1
abundance: -
CDR3nt: TGTGCCAGCAGGGGGACAGGGTGGACTGGAAACACCGGGGAGCTGTTTTTT
CDR3aa: CASRGTGWTGNTGELFF

j_gene: TRBJ2-2
v_gene: TRBV7-7
d_gene: -
abundance: few
CDR3nt: TGTGCTAGCAGCTTCGGGCAGGGTGCGGAGCTGTTTTTT
CDR3aa: CASSFGQGAELFF

j_gene: TRBJ1-1
v_gene: TRBV5-6
d_gene: -
abundance: -
CDR3nt: TGTGCCAGCAGGGCAGGCATGGACACTGAAGCTTTCTTT
CDR3aa: CASRAGMDTEAFF

j_gene: TRBJ2-7
v_gene: TRBV12-3/TRBV12-4
d_gene: -
abundance: -
CDR3nt: TGTGCCAGCAGGTTAACAGGGTGGACGGCTAGCGCGTACGAGCAGTACTTC
CDR3aa: CASRLTGWTASAYEQYF

j_gene: TRBJ2-2
v_gene: TRBV11-2
d_gene: TRBD1
abundance: -
CDR3nt: TGTGCCAGCAGCCCCTCAGTGGGACAGGGCACCGGGGAGCTGTTTTTT
CDR3aa: CASSPSVGQGTGELFF

j_gene: TRBJ1-3
v_gene: TRBV19
d_gene: -
abundance: -
CDR3nt: TGTGCCAGTAGTATTGGAGGTTCTGGAAACACCATATATTTT
CDR3aa: CASSIGGSGNTIYF

j_gene: TRBJ2-2
v_gene: TRBV18
d_gene: TRBD2
abundance: many
CDR3nt: TGTGCCAGCTCACGGAGGGGGACTAGTGGAACCGGGGAGCTGTTTTTT
CDR3aa: CASSRRGTSGTGELFF

j_gene: TRBJ2-1
v_gene: TRBV2
d_gene: TRBD2
abundance: -
CDR3nt: TGTGCCAGCATGGCTGGGCTAGCGGGAGCGGAGGGTGAGCAGTTCTTC
CDR3aa: CASMAGLAGAEGEQFF

j_gene: TRBJ2-7
v_gene: TRBV18
d_gene: -
abundance: many
CDR3nt: TGTGCCAGCTCACCACATGCAGGGACCCCCTACGAGCAGTACTTC
CDR3aa: CASSPHAGTPYEQYF

j_gene: TRBJ1-6
v_gene: TRBV2
d_gene: -
abundance: -
CDR3nt: TGTGCCAGCAGCCAAGTAGGCTTGAGTGATTCACCCCTCCACTTT
CDR3aa: CASSQVGLSDSPLHF